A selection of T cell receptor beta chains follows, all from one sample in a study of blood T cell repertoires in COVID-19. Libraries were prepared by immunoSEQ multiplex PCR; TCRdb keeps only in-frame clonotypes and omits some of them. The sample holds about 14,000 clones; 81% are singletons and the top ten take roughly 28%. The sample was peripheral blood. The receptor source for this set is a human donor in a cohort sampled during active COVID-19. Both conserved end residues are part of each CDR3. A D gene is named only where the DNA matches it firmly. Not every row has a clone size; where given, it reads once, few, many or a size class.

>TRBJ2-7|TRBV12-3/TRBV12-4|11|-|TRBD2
CASSFGREQYF
TGTGCCAGCAGTTTCGGGAGGGAGCAGTACTTC
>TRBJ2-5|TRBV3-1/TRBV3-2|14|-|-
CASSHSADQETQYF
TGTGCCAGCAGCCACTCAGCGGATCAAGAGACCCAGTACTTC
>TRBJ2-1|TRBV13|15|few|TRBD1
CASSLGQGGDNEQFF
TGTGCCAGCAGCCTGGGACAGGGAGGAGACAATGAGCAGTTCTTC
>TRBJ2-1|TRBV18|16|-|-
CASSPPSLSSYNEQFF
TGTGCCAGCTCACCACCATCTTTGAGCTCCTACAATGAGCAGTTCTTC
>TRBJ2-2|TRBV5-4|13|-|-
CASSALDTGELFF
TGTGCCAGCAGCGCACTAGATACCGGGGAGCTGTTTTTT
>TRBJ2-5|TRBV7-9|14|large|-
CASSPGDIQETQYF
TGTGCCAGCAGCCCAGGGGACATCCAAGAGACCCAGTACTTC
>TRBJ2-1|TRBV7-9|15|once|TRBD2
CASSPAGLAGGEQFF
TGTGCCAGCAGCCCTGCTGGACTAGCGGGAGGAGAGCAGTTCTTC
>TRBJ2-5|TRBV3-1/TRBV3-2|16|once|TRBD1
CASSHEGTGPRGTQYF
TGTGCCAGCAGCCATGAGGGGACAGGCCCTCGGGGGACCCAGTACTTC
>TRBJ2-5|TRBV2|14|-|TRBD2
CASRATGEGETQYF
TGTGCCAGCAGGGCTACCGGGGAGGGAGAGACCCAGTACTTC
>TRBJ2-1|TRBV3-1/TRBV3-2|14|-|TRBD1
CASSLYRGINEQFF
TGTGCCAGCAGCCTCTACAGGGGAATAAATGAGCAGTTCTTC
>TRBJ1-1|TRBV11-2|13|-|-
CASSRNGETEAFF
TGTGCCAGCAGCCGAAACGGGGAGACTGAAGCTTTCTTT
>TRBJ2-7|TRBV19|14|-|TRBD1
CASSLDRGLGEQYF
TGTGCCAGTAGTCTCGACAGGGGGCTCGGGGAGCAGTACTTC
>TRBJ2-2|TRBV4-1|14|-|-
CASSQEGDGRELFF
TGCGCCAGCAGCCAAGAGGGGGACGGGAGAGAACTGTTTTTT
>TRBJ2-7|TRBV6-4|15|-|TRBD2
CASSATSGSLDEQYF
TGTGCCAGCAGTGCGACTAGCGGGAGTCTGGACGAGCAGTACTTC
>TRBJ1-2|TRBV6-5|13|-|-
CASSSTGLYGYTF
TGTGCCAGCAGTTCAACAGGGCTATATGGCTACACCTTC
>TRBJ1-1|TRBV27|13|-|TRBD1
CASSPGTANEAFF
TGTGCCAGCAGTCCCGGGACAGCGAATGAAGCTTTCTTT
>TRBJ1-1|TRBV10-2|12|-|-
CASSGGNTEAFF
TGCGCCAGCAGTGGCGGAAACACTGAAGCTTTCTTT